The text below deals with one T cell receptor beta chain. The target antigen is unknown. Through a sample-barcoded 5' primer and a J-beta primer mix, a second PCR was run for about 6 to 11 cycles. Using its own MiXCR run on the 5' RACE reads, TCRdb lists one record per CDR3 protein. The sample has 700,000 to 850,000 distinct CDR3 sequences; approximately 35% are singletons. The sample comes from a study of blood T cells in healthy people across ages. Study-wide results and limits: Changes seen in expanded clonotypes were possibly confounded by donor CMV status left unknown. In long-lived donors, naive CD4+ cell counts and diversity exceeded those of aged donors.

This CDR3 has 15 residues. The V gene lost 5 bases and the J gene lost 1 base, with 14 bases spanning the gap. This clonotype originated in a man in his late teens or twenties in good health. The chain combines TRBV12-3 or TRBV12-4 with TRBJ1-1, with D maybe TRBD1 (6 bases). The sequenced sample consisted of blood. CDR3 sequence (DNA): TGTGCCAGCAGTCAGTCACAGGGATCGAACACTGAAGCTTTCTTT. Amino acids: CASSQSQGSNTEAFF.